The rows below give T cell receptor beta chains drawn from one sample of a study of human T cells and chemical hapten exposure. Using its own MiXCR run on the RACE reads, TCRdb lists one record per CDR3 protein. The data show 300,000 to 400,000 distinct CDR3 sequences, with approximately 6.3% seen just once and about 8% held by the top ten. The source material was whole blood, sampled in connection with sensitization to the hapten diphenylcyclopropenone (DPC). The receptors shown here come from a woman between 18 and 29 years old with alopecia areata. Some clones in this sample may be carry-over from other donors' samples. CDR3s include the opening cysteine and the closing phenylalanine or tryptophan. The D gene is left open where the match is weak. The size entry is marked missing in some rows and otherwise reads once, few, many or a size class.

CDR3aa,CDR3nt,d_gene,v_gene,abundance,j_gene
CASGLERLGDGGNTIYF,TGTGCTAGTGGTTTGGAACGTTTAGGGGACGGTGGAAACACCATATATTTT,.,TRBV12-5,.,TRBJ1-3
CASSTGQAFSYEQYF,TGTGCCAGCAGCACGGGACAAGCGTTCTCCTACGAGCAGTACTTC,.,TRBV28,.,TRBJ2-7
CASRTTNGGAYNEQFF,TGTGCCAGCAGGACTACCAATGGGGGAGCCTACAATGAGCAGTTCTTC,.,TRBV6-5,few,TRBJ2-1
CASSRTSPGELFF,TGTGCCAGCAGTCGGACGAGCCCCGGGGAGCTGTTTTTT,.,TRBV6-1,.,TRBJ2-2
CASSQTSGGPGYEQYF,TGTGCCAGCAGCCAGACTAGCGGGGGCCCCGGGTACGAGCAGTACTTC,TRBD2,TRBV7-2,few,TRBJ2-7
CASSFTPEQPQHF,TGTGCCAGCAGCTTCACCCCCGAGCAGCCCCAGCATTTT,.,TRBV7-3,.,TRBJ1-5
CASSYSGQYSNQPQHF,TGTGCCAGCAGTTACTCCGGACAGTATAGCAATCAGCCCCAGCATTTT,.,TRBV6-5,.,TRBJ1-5
CAISESIGPPGGELFF,TGTGCCATCAGTGAGTCGATAGGACCGCCGGGCGGGGAGCTGTTTTTT,.,TRBV10-3,.,TRBJ2-2
CASSQAFGLAKNIQYF,TGTGCCAGCAGCCAAGCCTTCGGATTAGCCAAAAACATTCAGTACTTC,.,TRBV4-2,.,TRBJ2-4
CASSSRALYSNQPQHF,TGTGCCAGCAGTTCAAGGGCCCTTTATAGCAATCAGCCCCAGCATTTT,.,TRBV27,.,TRBJ1-5
CASSLGTEDQPQHF,TGCGCCAGCAGCTTAGGGACGGAGGATCAGCCCCAGCATTTT,.,TRBV5-1,.,TRBJ1-5
CSARDSARWDNEQFF,TGCAGTGCTAGAGATTCAGCGCGTTGGGACAATGAGCAGTTCTTC,.,TRBV20-1,.,TRBJ2-1
CASSARQDSPLHF,TGTGCCAGCAGCGCCCGACAGGATTCACCCCTCCACTTT,.,TRBV9,many,TRBJ1-6
CASSPQSGPTDTQYF,TGTGCCAGCAGCCCGCAGTCAGGGCCGACAGATACGCAGTATTTT,.,TRBV7-9,many,TRBJ2-3
CASSQSANTQYF,TGCGCCAGCAGCCAATCCGCAAATACGCAGTATTTT,.,TRBV5-1,many,TRBJ2-3
CAISESKGRTDTQYF,TGTGCCATCAGTGAGTCAAAAGGTCGCACAGATACGCAGTATTTT,.,TRBV10-3,many,TRBJ2-3